A selection of T cell receptor beta chains follows, all from one sample in a study of T cell repertoires and leukemia-associated antigens. TCRdb re-derived calls from the 5' RACE reads in MiXCR, one entry per CDR3 protein. The table lists some 12,000 distinct CDR3 sequences, approximately 42% of them singletons, with under 35% in the top ten. These receptors have no identified antigens. The sample consisted of CD3+ T cells sorted from blood and cultured. These TCRs come from a female donor in good health. CDR3s include the opening cysteine and the closing phenylalanine or tryptophan. Fields, in order: V gene, CDR3 length, J gene, CDR3 protein.

TRBV20-1,13,TRBJ2-7,CSARGAGGYEQYF
TRBV20-1,18,TRBJ1-5,CSARDEWVTGLSNQPQHF
TRBV5-1,15,TRBJ2-1,CASSSRLAGDNEQFF
TRBV7-6,17,TRBJ1-2,CASSLSAGGQENYGYTF
TRBV5-1,15,TRBJ2-7,CASSLGAPEANEQYF
TRBV5-4,15,TRBJ2-3,CASSLGSRGGDTQYF
TRBV29-1,13,TRBJ2-1,CSVERTARGEQFF
TRBV7-3,14,TRBJ2-2,CASSPTGYTGELFF
TRBV9,16,TRBJ1-2,CASSGDRRPVRLSYTF
TRBV20-1,13,TRBJ2-7,CSANTDRTYEQYF
TRBV7-7,15,TRBJ2-1,CASSPRLAGYNGQFF
TRBV24-1,14,TRBJ2-7,CATRASGRIYEQYF
TRBV3-1,15,TRBJ2-1,CASSQVASGSFEQFF
TRBV5-1,15,TRBJ2-5,CASSGIEDGQETQYF
TRBV7-9,14,TRBJ2-1,CASSGTGFYNEQFF
TRBV29-1,17,TRBJ1-1,CSVPPIKTGQMNTEAFF
TRBV30,13,TRBJ1-5,CAWSHSSNQPQHF
TRBV7-8,21,TRBJ2-1,CASSLARGERATPPSYNEQFF
TRBV5-1,14,TRBJ2-2,CASSLAGDTGELFF
TRBV23-1,15,TRBJ2-1,CASSPAKSPYNEQFF
TRBV7-8,17,TRBJ2-3,CASSLALGTTLTDTQYF
TRBV12-3/TRBV12-4,18,TRBJ2-2,CASSSGTSGNRWTGELFF
TRBV5-1,17,TRBJ2-7,CASSLRGLAENSYEQYF
TRBV6-2/TRBV6-3,15,TRBJ2-1,CASTSGAGQVDEQFF
TRBV12-3/TRBV12-4,14,TRBJ2-1,CASSLGGALNEQFF
TRBV20-1,17,TRBJ2-5,CSARDRRGSGKQETQYF
TRBV19,14,TRBJ2-7,CASSAASRGGEQYF